The 3 T cell receptor beta chains listed next were all sequenced from one sample in a study of T cell responses to AZD1222 COVID-19 vaccine. Clones were read by immunoSEQ multiplex PCR, and TCRdb kept only the in-frame ones, dropping some. The sample consists of approximately 100,000 clones, about 91% of them appearing once. Sequencing used peripheral blood, obtained on day 0 of AZD1222 vaccination. The receptors were gathered from an adult in good health.

The chain uses TRBV18 and TRBJ2-1; 11 bases are shared with TRBD2. The length of the CDR3 is 15 residues. Unmatched junction bases numbered 5, after V lost 3 bases and J lost 7 bases. Germline V CDR1 and CDR2: KGHSH, LQKENI. This chain's CDR3 is CASSPLAGGPNEQFF. The CDR3, as DNA: TGTGCCAGCTCACCGTTAGCGGGAGGGCCTAATGAGCAGTTCTTC.

V usage is TRBV18 and J usage is TRBJ2-1; D gene unclear. The CDR3 runs 12 residues. With 3 bases removed from V and 5 bases from J, the gap between germline ends came to 5 bases. Looked up from germline, CDR1 is KGHSH and CDR2 is LQKENI. DNA of the CDR3: TGTGCCAGCTCACCGTTGGACAATGAGCAGTTCTTC. Its translation is CASSPLDNEQFF.

The table lists this clone with a count of one. The chain carries TRBV29-1 and TRBJ2-7; 7 nucleotides align to TRBD1. CDR3 size: 14 residues. CDR1 is SQVTM and CDR2 is ANQGSEA in the germline V gene. V lost 6 bases, J lost 1 base, and 9 bases stayed unmatched. The CDR3 is CSVQDRAVSYEQYF. CDR3 DNA: TGCAGCGTACAAGACAGGGCGGTTTCCTACGAGCAGTACTTC.